Reported below is one TCR beta chain. It lacks a known antigen. Per-base qualities were not stored, and no clone one base away is much larger. Counted from cysteine to phenylalanine, this CDR3 has 15 amino acids. Only the CDR3 DNA stays, 45 bases, in frame from base 1. Trimming at the junction amounts to 2 bases on V and 1 base on J, and the germline ends lie 9 bases apart. CDR1 is given as PRHDT and CDR2 as FYEKMQ, both from the germline V gene (reference sequence). Library construction relied on the immunoSEQ multiplex PCR assay. For the multiplex PCR, a mixture combining 60 forward primers for TCR Vbeta segments and 13 reverse primers for TCR Jbeta segments was used. The CDR3 region of rearranged TCR beta genes was amplified from genomic DNA with a multiplex PCR assay. The Illumina HiSeq System was used to sequence the amplified TCR beta libraries as 87-base-pair reads. The published analysis was carried out like this. Across the roughly 600 repertoires, a later analysis counted 60 million to 90 million unique TCR beta chains, around 11 million of which were shared by at least two donors. Raw reads were error-corrected and collapsed into unique sequences with a nearest-neighbor algorithm that merged closely related sequences to remove PCR and sequencing errors. CDR3 sequences were aligned to IMGT reference sequences to assign V, D and J gene segments. For a sequence to be retained, a match of at least six nucleotides to both a V gene segment and a J gene segment was required. Rearrangements were classified as productive when the CDR3 lacked stop codons and remained in frame with V and J, and all other rearrangements were classified as non-productive. CDR3 was defined by IMGT convention, running from the second conserved V-encoded cysteine to the conserved J-encoded phenylalanine. The earlier analysis of approximately 500 of the donors excluded sequences that lacked an unambiguous match to a single V gene segment. An earlier analysis of several hundred of the donors called V segments functional above 56.7% productive rearrangements and segregating when the between-donor standard deviation exceeded 5%. To diagnose cytomegalovirus status from the catalog of TCR beta chain sequences, a statistical classification framework was built. In a later analysis, V and J genes were assigned by comparing TCR nucleotide sequences against IMGT/GENE-DB human TR gene sequences. Using the TCRdist pipeline, a later analysis assigned CDR3 sequences along with most-parsimonious VDJ recombination scenarios. In a later analysis, each TCR beta chain was defined by its CDR3 amino acid sequence together with its V-gene family, and reads lacking a unique V-gene family were excluded. As a way to deal with suspected cross-contamination and a sequencing artifact, a later analysis dropped approximately 590 nucleotide sequences that were highly shared and had low generation probability. In a later analysis, a clonal expansion index was calculated for each public chain from normalized within-repertoire ranks of inferred template counts. In a later analysis, generation probabilities were computed using a VDJ recombination model fitted to out-of-frame rearrangements, and the results were checked against IGoR. In a later analysis, TCR-TCR, TCR-HLA and TCR-CMV co-occurrence was scored with hypergeometric tests, and a repertoire-size bias correction was applied to TCR pairs. False discovery rates were estimated in a later analysis by permuting HLA or CMV assignments 20 times. In a later analysis, co-occurring TCRs were grouped using DBSCAN, and TCRdist sequence similarity was added for clustering within HLA-allele-positive subsets. For co-occurrence clustering, repertoires with fewer than 30,000 or more than 120,000 public chains were excluded, along with roughly five repertoires with anomalous nucleotide sharing. The clones in this table, taken by TCRdb from immuneACCESS, are in-frame only. Not every clone is retained; where verified, under half of the shortfall comes from an unresolved V gene, and the cause of the rest is unknown. D and trimming were read from the DNA, whereas the V and J calls and clone size are those reported in that table. The table for this sample lists approximately 70,000 clones; about two thirds of them were counted only once. Clones ranked in the top ten supply 9.7% of the sample.

The sample belongs to a study of cytomegalovirus exposure and HLA in healthy donors listed by TCRdb under 2017. Looking at the study overall: An earlier analysis of approximately 640 of the donors reported approximately 300 Gb of sequence data and 100 million to 130 million unique TCR beta sequences from 150 million to 200 million T cells. On average, around 230,000 unique TCR beta nucleotide sequences were sequenced per donor among some 430 genotyped donors of the cohort, with 15% to 20% of those sequences being non-productive. A separate validation cohort of roughly 110 different subjects was used in addition to the approximately 700-subject first cohort. The T cell repertoires of roughly 660 subjects were profiled by immunosequencing and related to cytomegalovirus serostatus. Because of strong linkage in the cohort, roughly 5 DR-DQ haplotypes were treated as single units for association and clustering. To study patterns of TCR occurrence, a later analysis re-analyzed previously published TCR beta repertoires from 700 or so donors and added high-resolution HLA genotyping. Every discovery cohort repertoire had been produced on one sequencing platform. A later genetic analysis used genome-wide SNP genotypes for about 65% of the 666 donors, treating that subset as a discovery cohort. High-throughput TCR immunosequencing, statistical association of individual TCRs with disease status, and machine learning were combined to predict cytomegalovirus infection status. HLA typing covered class I and class II loci at four-digit resolution. An early release that covered roughly 600 HLA-typed donors contained about 300 gigabases of sequencing data and 70 million to 100 million unique TCR sequences. Donor age, sex, ethnicity and CMV serostatus were collected together with the repertoire data. An earlier analysis of roughly 580 of the donors used high-throughput TCR beta sequencing to judge whether each TCR beta V gene segment behaved as functional or pseudogenic. Typing coverage varied by locus: about 620-640 donors for A, B, C, DRB1 and DQB1; under 550 for DQA1; about 600 for DPA1; approximately 470 for DPB1. The study was designed to test whether signatures of past pathogen exposure could be identified by cataloging public T cell receptors. The later analysis used no new phenotypic data to find candidate immune exposures, relying instead on TCR beta sequences and their occurrence across donors. Of the roughly 400 genotyped donors, roughly 85% fell in the genetic ancestry cluster associated with self-reported Caucasian donors. Points the paper makes about the study in general: While some public TCRs were present in many individuals, most TCR sequences turned up only very rarely across donors. According to the authors, the approach could potentially be generalized to other disease states and immunological phenotypes. Roughly uniform sequencing depth across donors was assumed in presence/absence analyses, although this assumption may not hold. When HLA alleles, especially DR and DQ, strongly co-occurred, TCR associations were difficult to assign to individual alleles. This cohort had only TCR beta chains sequenced, and the lack of alpha or paired-chain data limited which features could be detected. Because some donors lacked HLA typing at each locus, the association tests relied only on the typed subset. A total of fewer than 200 TCR beta chains were listed by the study as associated with cytomegalovirus. In a later analysis, most CMV-associated TCR beta chains were found to appear HLA-restricted, with HLA associations seemingly driven largely by CMV exposure. At a false discovery rate of 0.05, a later analysis linked roughly 17,000 TCR beta sequences to specific HLA alleles. In a later genetic analysis, a missense DCLRE1C variant was associated with V-gene and J-gene trimming of TCR beta chains, and the association was replicated in an independent cohort. The classifier was reported to diagnose cytomegalovirus status with high specificity and sensitivity in both the original and validation cohorts. According to a later genetic analysis, donors in an Asian-associated ancestry cluster had fewer N-insertions in productive TCRs than the roughly 700-donor mean. A later analysis reported that several top co-occurrence clusters appeared linked to parvovirus B19, influenza, CMV and Epstein-Barr virus. Linkage disequilibrium might explain the correlated functional status among segregating V segments, but an unknown experimental factor could not be excluded. Some 16 rarely observed V segments, including chromosome 9 orphons, were excluded from the earlier analysis of just under 600 of the donors because counts were too low. A further reported finding was that TCR beta sequences accurately predicted the HLA-A and HLA-B alleles for most subjects in the first cohort. Compared with equally common non-associated chains, HLA-associated TCR beta chains in a later analysis were more clonally expanded and had lower generation probabilities. Broadly in line with IMGT annotations, most TCR beta V segments showed up in productive rearrangements about 87% or about 30% of the time in an earlier analysis of under 700 of the donors. A later analysis found that TCR association rates varied across HLA loci, with DRB1 alleles showing the most associated TCRs and HLA-C alleles the fewest. Because the 87-base-pair reads could not distinguish some IMGT-functional V segments, including TRBV6-2 and TRBV6-3, those segments were excluded. In vitro tests confirmed that three of the cytomegalovirus-associated TCR beta chains recognize cytomegalovirus antigens. A cluster of highly shared sequence variants was judged likely to represent a technical artifact of the sequencing pipeline. CMV serostatus was the only immune exposure information available for the cohort.

In total, roughly 710 healthy bone marrow donors made up the cohort. Cohort members were all nominally healthy when sampled, although unrecorded immune exposures were likely present. The donor was CMV seropositive and was included in the group of about 290 seropositive cohort members. Each donor provided a peripheral blood sample, and peripheral blood mononuclear cells were used for TCR beta sequencing. The Qiagen DNeasy Blood Extraction Kit was used to extract genomic DNA from the blood cell samples. Sequenced material: PBMCs. The TCR comes from a woman aged 45-60 years in good health and CMV-seropositive. The sequence links TRBV13 to TRBJ1-5; tentative D gene TRBD1, with 5 bases matching. The DNA reads as follows: TGTGCCAGCAGCTTACAGGGTTTGAGCAATCAGCCCCAGCATTTT. Its protein product is CASSLQGLSNQPQHF.